A selection of T cell receptor beta chains follows, all from one sample in a study of blood T cell repertoires in COVID-19. Using immunoSEQ multiplex PCR, the repertoire was profiled, and TCRdb retains in-frame clones only, with some absent. Of approximately 290,000 clones listed, about 85% were seen once; the top ten hold 0.85% to 1%. Material: peripheral blood. These receptors were obtained from a human donor with COVID-19, enrolled during active disease. The donor label of this sample is uncertain. Both conserved end residues are part of each CDR3. The D gene is left open where the match is weak. Expanded clones are given a class, and other clones once, few, many or no size at all.

TRBJ1-4	-	TRBD1	TRBV3-1/TRBV3-2	TGTGCCAGCAGCCGAGGCGGACAGGGAAGCGAAAAACTGTTTTTT	CASSRGGQGSEKLFF
TRBJ1-3	-	-	TRBV9	TGTGCCAGCAGCGCCCGTTCAGGGGTAGCTCTCGGAAACACCATATATTTT	CASSARSGVALGNTIYF
TRBJ1-2	-	TRBD1	TRBV28	TGTGCCAGCAGTGCTACCGGGACAGGGATCTATGGCTACACCTTC	CASSATGTGIYGYTF
TRBJ1-3	-	TRBD1	TRBV5-4	TGTGCCAGCAGCCTGGGGACAGGGGCTGGAAACACCATATATTTT	CASSLGTGAGNTIYF
TRBJ2-1	-	TRBD2	TRBV4-1	TGCGCCAGCAGCCAAGGGGATAGCGGGATTGAGCTCACGCCTTACAATGAGCAGTTCTTC	CASSQGDSGIELTPYNEQFF
TRBJ1-6	few	-	TRBV12-5	TGTGCTAGTGGTTTTGGGCAGGCCAATTCACCCCTCCACTTT	CASGFGQANSPLHF
TRBJ1-5	-	-	TRBV12-3/TRBV12-4	TGTGCCAGCAGTTACCTAGGGCCCCAGCATTTT	CASSYLGPQHF
TRBJ2-7	-	TRBD1	TRBV7-9	TGTGCCAGCAGCCTCGGGACAGGGGGCGAATACGAGCAGTACTTC	CASSLGTGGEYEQYF
TRBJ2-7	-	TRBD2	TRBV28	TGTGCCAGCAGTTTTGCTAGCGGGATCTACGAGCAGTACTTC	CASSFASGIYEQYF
TRBJ2-1	-	-	TRBV2	TGTGCCAGCAGTGAAGCGTCATCGGGGACTCGGCGGTTCTTC	CASSEASSGTRRFF
TRBJ1-1	-	TRBD1	TRBV19	TGTGCCAGTAGTGTCAGGACAGGCTACTTCGAAGCTTTCTTT	CASSVRTGYFEAFF
TRBJ2-7	-	TRBD1	TRBV5-1	TGCGCCAGCAGCCCCGGGACAGGGGGCGGTTACGAGCAGTACTTC	CASSPGTGGGYEQYF
TRBJ2-1	-	-	TRBV6-2/TRBV6-3	TGTGCCAGCAGTTATAGCGGAAACTCCTACAATGAGCAGTTCTTC	CASSYSGNSYNEQFF
TRBJ1-2	-	-	TRBV30	TGTGCCTGGACCTCCCCCCGGAGCAGCCTGGCTAACTATGGCTACACCTTC	CAWTSPRSSLANYGYTF
TRBJ2-5	-	-	TRBV7-9	TGTGCCAGCAGCTTAGGAAGGGGTCCCCAAGAGACCCAGTACTTC	CASSLGRGPQETQYF
TRBJ2-1	-	-	TRBV5-1	TGCGCCAGCAGCTTGGACTCGGACTACTTATACAATGAGCAGTTCTTC	CASSLDSDYLYNEQFF